These 18 T cell receptor beta chains came from one sample sequenced in a study of cytomegalovirus exposure and HLA in healthy donors. The study ran its PCR with 60 Vbeta and 13 Jbeta primers. Assay used: immunoSEQ multiplex PCR; TCRdb lists only in-frame clones, some missing. In the table there are some 170,000 clones, just over 75% of which are singletons. The sequenced sample consisted of PBMCs. The receptors derive from a woman aged 40-49 years in good health and CMV-seronegative.

The chain uses TRBV2 and TRBJ2-5; 8 bases line up with TRBD1. Germline V gives CDR1 SNHLY, CDR2 FYNNEI. The CDR3 contains 14 residues. Trimming removed 6 bases from V and 1 base from J; junction bases left unmatched: 4. CDR3 loop: CASRDRAFQETQYF. Written as DNA, the CDR3 is TGTGCCAGCAGGGACAGGGCGTTCCAAGAGACCCAGTACTTC.

The chain recombines TRBV6-5 with TRBJ2-5; D remains ambiguous. Trimming left V 6 bases short and J 5 bases short, with 13 bases between. The CDR3 has 13 residues. CDR1 is MNHEY and CDR2 is SVGAGI in the germline V gene. The CDR3 DNA sequence: TGTGCCAGCAGCCCCGGCGGTGGGGAGACCCAGTACTTC. Encoded protein: CASSPGGGETQYF.

The genes are TRBV7-8 and TRBJ2-1, with a weak D call TRBD2 (6 bases). Between the trimmed V and J ends, which lost 1 base and 4 bases, there was a span of 17 bases. CDR3 size: 17 residues. Germline CDR1 SGHVS, CDR2 FQNEAQ. The CDR3 sequence is CASSLVASGVSYNEQFF. CDR3 bases: TGTGCCAGCAGCTTAGTAGCATCGGGAGTGAGTTACAATGAGCAGTTCTTC.

The rearrangement links TRBV19 to TRBJ2-3; tentative D call: TRBD2 (6 bases). Germline V lookup: CDR1 LNHDA, CDR2 SQIVND (reference sequence). With 2 bases removed from V and 5 bases from J, the gap between germline ends came to 11 bases. The CDR3 spans 14 residues. As DNA, the CDR3 is TGTGCCAGTAGTATAAGGAGGGGTGGAGATACGCAGTATTTT. The encoded protein is CASSIRRGGDTQYF.

The genes are TRBV7-2 and TRBJ2-3; TRBD2 matches 7 bases. This CDR3 is 14 amino acids long. The germline V gene encodes CDR1 SGHTA and CDR2 FQGNSA. Trimming at V came to 7 bases and at J to 8 bases, leaving 12 bases not matched to a gene. CDR3 nucleotide sequence: TGTGCCAGCACCCGGGGGGATCCCATGGGTACGCAGTATTTT. This encodes CASTRGDPMGTQYF.

This clone occurred a few times. The chain joins TRBV18 to TRBJ2-6; D gene uncertain. This CDR3 spans 15 amino acids. Trimming left V 5 bases short and J 0 bases short, with 8 bases between. Per germline, CDR1 KGHSH and CDR2 LQKENI. CDR3 coding DNA: TGTGCCAGCTCAGAGGCCCCCTCTGGGGCCAACGTCCTGACTTTC. Amino acids: CASSEAPSGANVLTF.

The rearrangement links TRBV2 to TRBJ2-7; the match to TRBD2 covers 13 bases. CDR3 length equals 13 residues. Germline V lookup: CDR1 SNHLY, CDR2 FYNNEI. Unmatched junction bases numbered 8, after V lost 8 bases and J lost 10 bases. The chain's CDR3 is CASQGTSGARQYF. Here the CDR3 DNA reads TGTGCCAGCCAAGGGACTAGCGGGGCCAGACAGTACTTC.

This chain connects TRBV7-9 to TRBJ1-1; a possible D gene is TRBD1 (5 bases). The CDR3 totals 15 residues. The V end lost 5 bases, the J end lost 7 bases, and 20 bases lay between the germline ends. Germline V lookup: CDR1 SEHNR, CDR2 FQNEAQ (reference sequence). In DNA form, the CDR3 reads TGTGCCAGCAGCGCGGGAGTCTGGGGCGGCGTTGAAGCTTTCTTT. It translates to CASSAGVWGGVEAFF.

The chain has TRBV6-5 and TRBJ2-1; 12 bases line up with TRBD2. With V trimmed by 3 bases and J by 4 bases, 4 bases remained unmatched. The CDR3 runs to 16 residues. Per germline, CDR1 MNHEY and CDR2 SVGAGI. CDR3 nucleotides: TGTGCCAGCAGTTATGGACTAGCGGGGATTTACAATGAGCAGTTCTTC. It is translated as CASSYGLAGIYNEQFF.

The J gene is TRBJ2-3, the V gene TRBV14, with unresolved D. V was pared by 1 base and J by 12 bases, with 11 bases between. The CDR3 sequence is 12 residues long. Germline lookup yields CDR1 SGHDN and CDR2 FVKESK. CDR3 loop: CASSQGSPRQYF. CDR3 coding DNA: TGTGCCAGCAGCCAAGGTAGCCCCAGACAGTATTTT.

A single count supports this clone. This chain connects TRBV7-6 to TRBJ2-3; 12 bases are a match to TRBD2. From germline, CDR1 is SGHVS and CDR2 FNYEAQ. Trimming removed 6 bases from V and 5 bases from J; junction bases left unmatched: 9. The CDR3 runs 16 residues. In DNA, the CDR3 is TGTGCCAGCAGAGCTAGCGGGAGGGCCCAGAGAGATACGCAGTATTTT. It is translated as CASRASGRAQRDTQYF.

The chain employs TRBV11-1 and TRBJ2-2; 9 bases are shared with TRBD2. V shed 0 bases, J shed 4 bases, and the junction held 6 bases outside the gene matches. The germline V gene has CDR1 SGHAT and CDR2 FQDESV (reference sequence). This CDR3 has 17 amino acids. The CDR3 nucleotides read TGTGCCAGCAGCTTAGCACGCGGGAGGGCCGTCACCGGGGAGCTGTTTTTT. Amino acid sequence: CASSLARGRAVTGELFF. The full variable domain, its missing parts supplied by reference TRBV11-1 and TRBJ2-2, is EAEVAQSPRYKITEKSQAVAFWCDPISGHATLYWYRQILGQGPELLVQFQDESVVDDSQLPKDRFSAERLKGVDSTLKIQPAELGDSAMYLCASSLARGRAVTGELFFGEGSRLTVL.

The chain carries TRBV29-1 and TRBJ1-1; 11 bases map to TRBD1. The length of the CDR3 is 14 residues. V trimming: 4 bases; J trimming: 1 base; junction bases outside the gene matches: 2. Per germline, CDR1 SQVTM and CDR2 ANQGSEA. As DNA, the CDR3 is TGCAGCGTTGGGGACAGGGGGGAGAACACTGAAGCTTTCTTT. Amino acid sequence: CSVGDRGENTEAFF. Drawing the rest from reference TRBV29-1 and TRBJ1-1, the complete variable domain is SAVISQKPSRDICQRGTSLTIQCQVDSQVTMMFWYRQQPGQSLTLIATANQGSEATYESGFVIDKFPISRPNLTFSTLTVSNMSPEDSSIYLCSVGDRGENTEAFFGQGTRLTVV.

The chain carries TRBV4-2 and TRBJ2-5, with 13 bases that match TRBD2. Germline V lookup: CDR1 LGHNA, CDR2 YNFKEQ. The CDR3 is 17 residues long. J lost 4 bases, V lost 1 base, and 6 bases had no gene match. The CDR3 protein is CASSQAGLAGEGETQYF. The DNA of the CDR3 is TGTGCCAGCAGCCAAGCAGGACTAGCGGGAGAGGGAGAGACCCAGTACTTC.

The chain uses TRBV6-4 and TRBJ2-1; 7 bases fit TRBD1. This CDR3 is 15 amino acids long. Germline V gene sequence: CDR1 MRHNA, CDR2 SNTAGT. Trimming cost V 4 bases and J 7 bases; bases outside gene matches: 10. As DNA, the CDR3 is TGTGCCAGCAGTGTCGGACAGGCCTTGGGGAATGAGCAGTTCTTC. Translating gives CASSVGQALGNEQFF.

This chain links TRBV5-1 with TRBJ2-3; a possible D gene is TRBD2 (6 bases). From germline, CDR1 is SGHRS and CDR2 YFSETQ. V was cut by 6 bases and J by 2 bases, with 13 bases left in between. The CDR3 length is 14 residues. The DNA for the CDR3 is TGCGCCAGCAATGAGGCGGGAATCACAGATACGCAGTATTTT. It translates to CASNEAGITDTQYF.

This clone is a singleton in its sample. This chain uses TRBV30 with TRBJ2-7; D is perhaps TRBD2 (5 bases). V was shortened by 2 bases and J by 6 bases, with 14 bases between the two germline ends. The length of the CDR3 is 13 residues. Germline V gives CDR1 GTSNPN, CDR2 SVGIG (reference sequence). The CDR3 spells CAWSHSARREQYF. The CDR3 coding sequence is TGTGCCTGGAGTCATAGCGCCCGGCGCGAGCAGTACTTC.

CDR3 protein: CASTAGVGDWNEQFF. In nucleotides, the CDR3 is TGTGCCAGCACGGCGGGAGTGGGCGATTGGAATGAGCAGTTCTTC. The chain employs TRBV2 and TRBJ2-1; 7 positions agree with TRBD2. Germline V gives CDR1 SNHLY, CDR2 FYNNEI. The length of the CDR3 is 15 residues. Trimming cost V 7 bases and J 7 bases; bases outside gene matches: 13.